Following are 28 T cell receptor beta chains from one sample sequenced in a study of cytomegalovirus exposure and HLA in healthy donors. PCR primers comprised 60 Vbeta and 13 Jbeta primers. Generated by immunoSEQ multiplex PCR, the TCRdb table keeps only in-frame clones and is missing some. This table has 150,000 or so clones, around 80% appearing once. Specimen: PBMCs. The receptors derive from a male donor in good health and CMV-seropositive.

The chain uses TRBV12-5 and TRBJ1-2; D is perhaps TRBD1 (6 bases). CDR3 length equals 14 residues. V lost 6 bases and J 0 bases, leaving 11 bases between the germline ends. Germline V gene data show CDR1 as LGHNT and CDR2 as FRNRAP. The CDR3 here is CASGVGTSNYGYTF. In DNA, the CDR3 is TGTGCTAGTGGGGTTGGGACATCTAACTATGGCTACACCTTC.

The genes are TRBV19 and TRBJ2-1, with D tentatively TRBD1 (6 bases). Trimming pared 5 bases from V and 1 base from J, leaving 15 bases between. CDR1 and CDR2 from the germline V gene are LNHDA and SQIVND (reference sequence). The CDR3 consists of 16 residues. This chain's CDR3 is CASSPRTGSSYNEQFF. The CDR3 nucleotides are TGTGCCAGTAGTCCTCGTACAGGGAGTTCCTACAATGAGCAGTTCTTC.

The J gene is TRBJ1-1, the V gene TRBV18; D is ambiguous. V lost 4 bases and J 6 bases, leaving 6 bases between the germline ends. The length of the CDR3 is 11 residues. Germline CDR1 and CDR2: KGHSH and LQKENI. CDR3 sequence reads: CASSQTPEAFF. In DNA, the CDR3 is TGTGCCAGCTCACAGACACCTGAAGCTTTCTTT.

The rearrangement uses TRBV5-6 and TRBJ1-2; 12 bases match TRBD1. Trimming removed 4 bases from V and 8 bases from J; junction bases left unmatched: 12. The CDR3 runs 16 residues. Germline V lookup: CDR1 SGHDT, CDR2 YYEEEE. This chain's CDR3 is CASSTHGDRGLQGYTF. DNA for the CDR3: TGTGCCAGCAGCACCCACGGGGACAGGGGGCTACAAGGCTACACCTTC.

There are a few counts of this clone. J is TRBJ2-5 and V is TRBV6-1; 11 bases fit TRBD2. Germline V gene lookup returns CDR1 MNHNS and CDR2 SASEGT. CDR3 length equals 13 residues. J gave up 5 bases and V 11 bases, and 7 bases lay outside the gene matches. CDR3 bases: TGTGCCGAGGGGTCTAGCGGGGGGGAGACCCAGTACTTC. Translating gives CAEGSSGGETQYF.

The V call is TRBV5-1, the J call TRBJ1-6; D remains unclear. The germline CDR1 and CDR2 sequences are SGHRS and YFSETQ. V was trimmed by 0 bases and J by 3 bases, leaving 7 bases between them. The CDR3 spans 15 residues. The CDR3 is CASSLVADYNSPLHF. The CDR3 DNA follows: TGCGCCAGCAGCTTGGTGGCTGACTATAATTCACCCCTCCACTTT.

V and J are TRBV5-1 and TRBJ2-7; the match to TRBD2 covers 7 bases. V lost 4 bases to trimming and J lost 2 bases; unmatched junction nucleotides: 9. This CDR3 comprises 15 residues. The germline V gene encodes CDR1 SGHRS and CDR2 YFSETQ. The CDR3 nucleotides read TGCGCCAGCAGCCCCGGAGCGGGGATCCCCTACGAGCAGTACTTC. Translating gives CASSPGAGIPYEQYF. Based on the CDR3 plus reference TRBV5-1 and TRBJ2-7, the full variable domain is KAGVTQTPRYLIKTRGQQVTLSCSPISGHRSVSWYQQTPGQGLQFLFEYFSETQRNKGNFPGRFSGRQFSNSRSEMNVSTLELGDSALYLCASSPGAGIPYEQYFGPGTRLTVT.

The genes are TRBV19 and TRBJ1-2; D may be TRBD1 (6 bases). The CDR3 runs 16 residues. The germline gives CDR1 LNHDA, CDR2 SQIVND (reference sequence). With 5 bases removed from V and 2 bases from J, the gap between germline ends came to 18 bases. CDR3 in DNA: TGTGCCAGTAGTTTCCTCAGGGGTCAGCGAAACTATGGCTACACCTTC. This gives the protein CASSFLRGQRNYGYTF.

V gene TRBV28 combines with J gene TRBJ1-2; D may be TRBD1 (6 bases). The CDR3 runs 13 residues. V lost 8 bases, J lost 0 bases, and 10 bases lay in between. The germline V gene has CDR1 MDHEN and CDR2 SYDVKM. The DNA for the CDR3 is TGTGCCAGCCGGACAGAGACTAACTATGGCTACACCTTC. Translation: CASRTETNYGYTF.

The gene calls are TRBV7-8 and TRBJ2-5; D is perhaps TRBD1 (6 bases). Germline-derived CDR1 and CDR2 are SGHVS and FQNEAQ. The length of the CDR3 is 14 residues. With 5 bases removed from V and 2 bases from J, the gap between germline ends came to 12 bases. CDR3 region: CASSIDRSQETQYF. CDR3 DNA sequence: TGTGCCAGCAGCATCGACAGGAGTCAAGAGACCCAGTACTTC.

The chain links TRBV23-1 to TRBJ1-2, with 11 nucleotides matching TRBD1. TRBV23-1 is classed as an ORF, of uncertain function. This CDR3 has 18 residues. Unmatched junction bases numbered 14, after V lost 3 bases and J lost 5 bases. The CDR3 DNA sequence: TGCGCCAGCAGTCATCTCCGGACAGGGGGCGCTTATTCATATGGCTACACCTTC. This translates into CASSHLRTGGAYSYGYTF.

The J gene is TRBJ2-7, the V gene TRBV27; 9 nucleotides align to TRBD1. This CDR3 comprises 17 residues. Per germline, CDR1 MNHEY and CDR2 SMNVEV (reference sequence). V lost 7 bases and J lost 4; bases outside the gene matches: 17. The CDR3 bases are TGTGCCAGCACTATCAGGGATCCGGGACAGGGAAAATACGAGCAGTACTTC. This encodes CASTIRDPGQGKYEQYF.

This clone was seen a single time. The rearrangement links TRBV7-6 to TRBJ1-5; tentative D call: TRBD1 (5 bases). The CDR3 is 13 residues long. CDR1 is SGHVS, CDR2 FNYEAQ, per germline. V gave up 5 bases and J gave up 7 bases, with 12 bases separating them. The CDR3 DNA reads TGTGCCAGCAGCGCCACGGGGGGACAGCCCCAGCATTTT. This gives the protein CASSATGGQPQHF.

As DNA, the CDR3 is TGTGCCAGCAGCTTATCTTCGGGACTCCTAATTACCGGGGAGCTGTTTTTT. It codes for CASSLSSGLLITGELFF. V usage is TRBV7-2 and J usage is TRBJ2-2; tentative D call: TRBD2 (6 bases). V dropped 2 bases and J dropped 5 bases, with 18 bases sitting between them. The germline V gene encodes CDR1 SGHTA and CDR2 FQGNSA. The CDR3 consists of 17 residues.

V and J are TRBV30 and TRBJ1-2; no clear D gene. The V gene's germline CDR1 is GTSNPN and CDR2 SVGIG (reference sequence). The CDR3 is 13 residues long. Trimming removed 0 bases from V and 2 bases from J, with 7 bases in between. Written as DNA, the CDR3 is TGTGCCTGGAGTGTTGCCGGGAACTATGGCTACACCTTC. Protein sequence: CAWSVAGNYGYTF.

The chain has TRBV25-1 and TRBJ2-3; 9 nucleotides line up with TRBD1. Germline trimming cut 10 bases from V and 5 bases from J; bases unmatched to any gene: 16. Looked up from germline, CDR1 is MGHDK and CDR2 is SYGVNS. This CDR3 region has 16 residues. The CDR3 loop is CATRGEGQGLGDTQYF. The CDR3 nucleotides read TGTGCCACCCGGGGCGAGGGACAGGGCTTGGGAGATACGCAGTATTTT.

The chain couples TRBV5-8 to TRBJ2-2; TRBD1 matches at 7 bases. Germline-derived CDR1 and CDR2 are SGHTS and YDEGEE. CDR3 size: 13 residues. The trim removed 0 bases at V and 11 bases at J, leaving 4 bases unmatched. The CDR3 protein is CASSLGRQGELFF. The CDR3 coding sequence is TGTGCCAGCAGCTTGGGGCGACAGGGAGAGCTGTTTTTT.

The V call is TRBV2, the J call TRBJ2-7, with a possible D match to TRBD2 (5 bases). The germline CDR1 and CDR2 sequences are SNHLY and FYNNEI. V lost 6 bases and J 3 bases, leaving 12 bases between the germline ends. The CDR3 has 13 residues. CDR3 bases: TGTGCCAGCAGCGAGCGGTCCTACTACGAGCAGTACTTC. Encoded protein: CASSERSYYEQYF.

The rearrangement joins TRBV7-9 to TRBJ1-2; 7 bases are a match to TRBD1. Trimming cost V 3 bases and J 6 bases; bases outside gene matches: 1. The CDR3 contains 12 residues. Germline V gene data show CDR1 as SEHNR and CDR2 as FQNEAQ (reference sequence). The CDR3 DNA follows: TGTGCCAGCAGCTTCCAGGGGGATGGCTACACCTTC. Amino acids: CASSFQGDGYTF.

The chain employs TRBV27 and TRBJ1-5; D may be TRBD1 (6 bases). The CDR3 contains 14 residues. Germline CDR1 reads MNHEY; CDR2 reads SMNVEV (reference sequence). V shed 6 bases and J shed 0 bases, with 9 bases lying between them. The CDR3: CASRQGYSNQPQHF. The CDR3, as DNA: TGTGCCAGCAGACAGGGATATAGCAATCAGCCCCAGCATTTT.

This clone appeared a single time. Written as DNA, the CDR3 is TGCGCCAGCAGTGAGTCATGGGGCGCTGAAGCTTTCTTT. It translates to CASSESWGAEAFF. This chain connects TRBV10-2 to TRBJ1-1; a possible D gene is TRBD1 (5 bases). The V end lost 0 bases, the J end lost 6 bases, and 8 bases lay between the germline ends. Germline-derived CDR1 and CDR2 are WSHSY and SAAADI. This CDR3 has 13 residues.

This clone was recorded once. The chain joins TRBV15 to TRBJ2-3, with TRBD2 matching 8 bases. The V and J ends lost 1 base and 4 bases, in that order; junction bases with no gene match: 7. The CDR3 runs to 16 residues. Germline V gene sequence: CDR1 LNHNV, CDR2 YYDKDF (reference sequence). CDR3 in amino acids: CATSRADPGGADTQYF. The CDR3 region has the DNA TGTGCCACCAGCAGAGCCGACCCGGGGGGGGCAGATACGCAGTATTTT.

The chain carries TRBV19 and TRBJ2-5, with TRBD1 as a possible D gene (6 bases). This CDR3 spans 13 amino acids. CDR1 and CDR2 from the germline V gene are LNHDA and SQIVND (reference sequence). Between the trimmed V and J ends, which lost 7 bases and 4 bases, there was a span of 13 bases. For the CDR3, the DNA is TGTGCCAGTATTCCGACAGGATCAGAGACCCAGTACTTC. As protein: CASIPTGSETQYF.

The J gene is TRBJ2-1, the V gene TRBV6-4, with D perhaps matching TRBD2 (7 bases). This CDR3 region has 15 residues. The V gene lost 0 bases and the J gene lost 9 bases, with 15 bases spanning the gap. Germline V gene sequence: CDR1 MRHNA, CDR2 SNTAGT. CDR3 nucleotide sequence: TGTGCCAGCAGTGACTCGGGGGGGCCTCGAGTTGAGCAGTTCTTC. Translation: CASSDSGGPRVEQFF.

The V gene is TRBV7-2, the J gene TRBJ2-7; perhaps TRBD2 as D (7 bases). V was cut by 2 bases and J by 0 bases, with 11 bases left in between. Germline V lookup: CDR1 SGHTA, CDR2 FQGNSA. This CDR3 is 15 amino acids long. This chain's CDR3 is CASSLKGGVSYEQYF. The CDR3 DNA reads TGTGCCAGCAGCTTAAAGGGGGGGGTCTCCTACGAGCAGTACTTC.

The chain is built from TRBV5-8 and TRBJ1-6; no firm D call. V was cut by 2 bases and J by 0 bases, with 9 bases left in between. Germline assignment: CDR1 SGHTS and CDR2 YDEGEE. The CDR3 loop spans 16 amino acids. The CDR3 spells CASSFQASSYNSPLHF. The CDR3 DNA reads TGTGCCAGCAGCTTTCAGGCGAGCTCCTATAATTCACCCCTCCACTTT.

The rearrangement uses TRBV2 and TRBJ2-7, with D possibly being TRBD1 (5 bases). V was cut by 11 bases and J by 3 bases, with 8 bases left in between. CDR1 is SNHLY and CDR2 is FYNNEI in the germline V gene. The CDR3 consists of 10 residues. The CDR3 reads CACQGYEQYF. CDR3 DNA: TGTGCCTGCCAGGGCTACGAGCAGTACTTC.

The chain joins TRBV5-1 to TRBJ2-1, with TRBD2 identical over 7 bases. Germline-derived CDR1 and CDR2 are SGHRS and YFSETQ. This CDR3 has 17 residues. V lost 5 bases and J lost 5; bases outside the gene matches: 16. The CDR3 protein is CASSSARGWGRDNEQFF. The CDR3 region has the DNA TGCGCCAGCAGTTCCGCGCGGGGGTGGGGAAGGGACAATGAGCAGTTCTTC.